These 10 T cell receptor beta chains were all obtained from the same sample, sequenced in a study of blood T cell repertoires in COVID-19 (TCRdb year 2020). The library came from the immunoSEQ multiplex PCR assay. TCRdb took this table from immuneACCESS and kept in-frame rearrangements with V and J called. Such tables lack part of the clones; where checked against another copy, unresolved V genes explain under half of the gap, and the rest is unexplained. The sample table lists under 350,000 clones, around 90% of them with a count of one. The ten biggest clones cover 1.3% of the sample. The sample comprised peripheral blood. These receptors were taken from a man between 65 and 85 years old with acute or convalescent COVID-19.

The CDR3 reads CASRAHSGINEAFF. The CDR3 region has the DNA TGCGCCAGCAGGGCACACTCGGGGATCAATGAAGCTTTCTTT. The chain carries TRBV10-2 and TRBJ1-1; D is unresolved. V dropped 6 bases and J dropped 7 bases, with 18 bases sitting between them. Germline V gene lookup returns CDR1 WSHSY and CDR2 SAAADI. There are 14 residues in the CDR3.

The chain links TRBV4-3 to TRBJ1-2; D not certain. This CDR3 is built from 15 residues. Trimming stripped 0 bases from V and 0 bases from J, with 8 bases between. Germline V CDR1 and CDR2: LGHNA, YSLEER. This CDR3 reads CASSQDIAANYGYTF. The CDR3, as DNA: TGCGCCAGCAGCCAAGATATTGCAGCTAACTATGGCTACACCTTC.

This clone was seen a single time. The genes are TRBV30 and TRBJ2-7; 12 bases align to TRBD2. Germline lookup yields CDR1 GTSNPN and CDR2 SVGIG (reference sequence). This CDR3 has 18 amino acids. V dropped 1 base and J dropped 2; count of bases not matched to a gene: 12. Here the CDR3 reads CAWSDRVPTSGSAYEQYF. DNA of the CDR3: TGTGCCTGGAGTGACCGAGTCCCGACTAGCGGGAGTGCCTACGAGCAGTACTTC.

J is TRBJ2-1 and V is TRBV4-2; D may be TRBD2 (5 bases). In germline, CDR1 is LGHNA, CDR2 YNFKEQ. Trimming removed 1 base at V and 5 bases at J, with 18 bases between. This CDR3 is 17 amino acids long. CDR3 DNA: TGTGCCAGCAGCCAAGTGGTACGGAGGTGGGAAAACAATGAGCAGTTCTTC. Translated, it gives CASSQVVRRWENNEQFF.

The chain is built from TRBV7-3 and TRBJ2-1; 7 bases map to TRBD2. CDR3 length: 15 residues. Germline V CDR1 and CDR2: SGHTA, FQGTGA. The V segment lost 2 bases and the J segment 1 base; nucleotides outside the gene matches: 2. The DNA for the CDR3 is TGTGCCAGCAGCTTAGGTAGCGGGTCCTACAATGAGCAGTTCTTC. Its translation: CASSLGSGSYNEQFF.

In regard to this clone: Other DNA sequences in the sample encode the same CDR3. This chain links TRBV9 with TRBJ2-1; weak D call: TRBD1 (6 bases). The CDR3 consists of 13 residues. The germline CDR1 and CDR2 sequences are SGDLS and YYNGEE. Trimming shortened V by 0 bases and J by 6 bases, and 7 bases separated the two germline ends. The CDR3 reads CASSVEGGNEQFF. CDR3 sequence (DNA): TGTGCCAGCAGCGTAGAAGGGGGCAATGAGCAGTTCTTC.

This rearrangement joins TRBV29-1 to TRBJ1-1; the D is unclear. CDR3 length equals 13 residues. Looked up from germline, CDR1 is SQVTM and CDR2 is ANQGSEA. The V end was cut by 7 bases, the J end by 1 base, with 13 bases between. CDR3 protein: CSARSDGNTEAFF. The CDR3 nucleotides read TGCAGCGCCAGGTCAGACGGGAACACTGAAGCTTTCTTT.

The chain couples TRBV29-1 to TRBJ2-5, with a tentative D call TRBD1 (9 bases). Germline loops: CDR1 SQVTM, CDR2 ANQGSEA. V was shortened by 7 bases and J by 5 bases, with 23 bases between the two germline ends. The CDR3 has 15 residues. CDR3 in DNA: TGCAGCGCCCGGGAGGGGACAGGGATCGTGGAGACCCAGTACTTC. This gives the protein CSAREGTGIVETQYF.

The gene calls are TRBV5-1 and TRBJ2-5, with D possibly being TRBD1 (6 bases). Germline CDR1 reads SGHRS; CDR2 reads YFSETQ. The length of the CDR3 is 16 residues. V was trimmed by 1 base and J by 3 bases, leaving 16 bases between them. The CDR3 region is CASSLIPGDGEETQYF. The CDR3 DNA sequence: TGCGCCAGCAGCTTGATTCCAGGGGACGGGGAAGAGACCCAGTACTTC.

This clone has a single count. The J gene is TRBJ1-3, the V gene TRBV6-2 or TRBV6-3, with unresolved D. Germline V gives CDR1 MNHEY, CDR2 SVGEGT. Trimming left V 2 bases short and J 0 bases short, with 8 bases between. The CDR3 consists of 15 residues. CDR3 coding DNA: TGTGCCAGCAGTTACGCAGGCAACTCTGGAAACACCATATATTTT. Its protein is CASSYAGNSGNTIYF.